This T cell receptor (beta chain) originates from a study of beta chain features in type 1 diabetes. Study summary: In all, some 100,000,000 sorted cells from all samples were analyzed.

A remark on this clone: What it binds is unknown.

Overall study findings and caveats: Type 1 diabetes patients had moderately but significantly shorter TCRB CDR3s in all four CD4+ subsets. Among type 1 diabetes patients, VDJ junctions had fewer insertions and more deletions. A cDNA-based sequencing approach could over-represent cells with high TCR expression.

The whole isolated RNA underwent reverse transcription, so sequencing captured expressed TCRB transcripts. The repertoire was sequenced with immunoSEQ multiplex PCR; TCRdb's copy has only in-frame clones and lacks some. The table records over 200,000 clones, roughly 10% of them present only once. Via the markers CD45RO/CCR7/CD25/CD127/CD95/CD27, stem cell-like memory, regulatory, central memory and naive CD4+ cells were sorted. The CDR3 length is 12 residues. Germline V gene data show CDR1 as SGHAT and CDR2 as FQNNGV. The ends were cut back, 3 bases at V and 6 bases at J, with 8 bases in the middle. The rearrangement links TRBV11-2 to TRBJ1-2, with D maybe TRBD1 (5 bases). Sequenced input: naive CD4+ T cells from blood. The TCR originated in a young man with type 1 diabetes. CDR3 in amino acids: CASSFGRDGYTF. Written as DNA, the CDR3 is TGTGCCAGCAGCTTCGGCAGGGATGGCTACACCTTC. Using reference TRBV11-2 and TRBJ1-2 for the parts outside the CDR3, the full variable domain is EAGVAQSPRYKIIEKRQSVAFWCNPISGHATLYWYQQILGQGPKLLIQFQNNGVVDDSQLPKDRFSAERLKGVDSTLKIQPAKLEDSAVYLCASSFGRDGYTFGSGTRLTVV.